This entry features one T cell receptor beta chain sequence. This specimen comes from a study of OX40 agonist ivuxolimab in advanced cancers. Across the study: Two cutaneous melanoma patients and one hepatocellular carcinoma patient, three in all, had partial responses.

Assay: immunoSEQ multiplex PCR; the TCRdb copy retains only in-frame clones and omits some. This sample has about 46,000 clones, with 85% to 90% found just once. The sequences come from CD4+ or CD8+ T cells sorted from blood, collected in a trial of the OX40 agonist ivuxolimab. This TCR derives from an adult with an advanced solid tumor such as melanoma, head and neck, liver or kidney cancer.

The CDR3 here is CASRTTTGSGYTF. Written as DNA, the CDR3 is TGCGCCAGCAGAACCACTACAGGGTCCGGCTACACCTTC. V and J are TRBV5-1 and TRBJ1-2; possibly TRBD1 for D (6 bases). Germline lookup yields CDR1 SGHRS and CDR2 YFSETQ. Trimming took 5 bases from V and 8 from J, leaving 16 bases between them. The CDR3 consists of 13 residues.